A selection of T cell receptor beta chains follows, all from one sample in a study of T cells and copy number aberrations in small-cell lung cancer. Libraries were prepared by immunoSEQ multiplex PCR; TCRdb keeps only in-frame clonotypes and omits some of them. The table lists thousands of clones, less than 80% of them singletons. The material sequenced was normal tissue next to the tumor. The origin of the receptors is a man aged 60 to 69 with small cell lung cancer. CDR3s include the opening cysteine and the closing phenylalanine or tryptophan. A D gene is named only where the DNA matches it firmly. Size tells how often a clone was seen (once, few, many) or the class of an expanded clone, and some rows leave it out.

clone size: .; D gene: TRBD1; V gene: TRBV19; J gene: TRBJ1-1; CDR3 protein: CASGQGAKAFF; CDR3 DNA: TGTGCCAGTGGCCAGGGGGCAAAAGCTTTCTTT
clone size: once; D gene: TRBD2; V gene: TRBV19; J gene: TRBJ2-1; CDR3 protein: CAVGGDYYNEQFF; CDR3 DNA: TGTGCCGTGGGCGGGGACTACTACAATGAGCAGTTCTTC
clone size: .; D gene: TRBD2; V gene: TRBV11-2; J gene: TRBJ2-1; CDR3 protein: CASSLDDPTSGATSNEQFF; CDR3 DNA: TGTGCCAGCAGCTTAGACGACCCGACTAGCGGGGCCACCTCCAATGAGCAGTTCTTC
clone size: .; D gene: TRBD1; V gene: TRBV28; J gene: TRBJ1-1; CDR3 protein: CASSLFTGAPEAFF; CDR3 DNA: TGTGCCAGCAGTTTATTTACAGGGGCGCCTGAAGCTTTCTTT
clone size: .; D gene: TRBD1; V gene: TRBV11-2; J gene: TRBJ1-1; CDR3 protein: CASRYTGGPEAFF; CDR3 DNA: TGTGCCAGCAGATACACAGGGGGCCCTGAAGCTTTCTTT
clone size: once; D gene: TRBD1; V gene: TRBV30; J gene: TRBJ1-4; CDR3 protein: CTWSRTGTNEKLFF; CDR3 DNA: TGTACCTGGAGCCGGACAGGGACTAATGAAAAACTGTTTTTT
clone size: few; D gene: .; V gene: TRBV4-1; J gene: TRBJ1-2; CDR3 protein: CASSQDQRGAAYGYTF; CDR3 DNA: TGCGCCAGCAGCCAAGATCAGCGGGGAGCCGCCTATGGCTACACCTTC
clone size: .; D gene: .; V gene: TRBV25-1; J gene: TRBJ1-2; CDR3 protein: CASSEKNSTCYGYTF; CDR3 DNA: TGTGCCAGCAGTGAGAAGAACAGCACCTGCTATGGCTACACCTTC
clone size: .; D gene: .; V gene: TRBV27; J gene: TRBJ2-7; CDR3 protein: CASSVSGGYEQYF; CDR3 DNA: TGTGCCAGCAGTGTTTCCGGGGGCTACGAGCAGTACTTC
clone size: few; D gene: TRBD2; V gene: TRBV27; J gene: TRBJ2-1; CDR3 protein: CASSSTSGGRAGEQFF; CDR3 DNA: TGTGCCAGCAGTTCAACTAGCGGGGGGCGGGCAGGAGAGCAGTTCTTC
clone size: .; D gene: .; V gene: TRBV12-5; J gene: TRBJ2-3; CDR3 protein: CASGPDSPDTQYF; CDR3 DNA: TGTGCTAGTGGTCCCGACTCCCCAGATACGCAGTATTTT
clone size: few; D gene: TRBD1; V gene: TRBV28; J gene: TRBJ2-5; CDR3 protein: CASSKIGTGTKETQYF; CDR3 DNA: TGTGCCAGCAGTAAAATCGGGACAGGTACTAAAGAGACCCAGTACTTC
clone size: .; D gene: TRBD2; V gene: TRBV10-2; J gene: TRBJ2-3; CDR3 protein: CASKQTSGSGDTQYF; CDR3 DNA: TGCGCCAGCAAACAGACTAGCGGGAGTGGAGATACGCAGTATTTT
clone size: .; D gene: .; V gene: TRBV2; J gene: TRBJ2-7; CDR3 protein: CASSADQGYEQYF; CDR3 DNA: TGTGCCAGCAGTGCCGACCAGGGCTACGAGCAGTACTTC
clone size: .; D gene: TRBD1; V gene: TRBV7-9; J gene: TRBJ1-1; CDR3 protein: CASSLVGGSTEAFF; CDR3 DNA: TGTGCCAGCAGCTTAGTAGGGGGCAGTACTGAAGCTTTCTTT
clone size: .; D gene: .; V gene: TRBV7-6; J gene: TRBJ2-7; CDR3 protein: CASSLTSRGYEQYF; CDR3 DNA: TGTGCCAGCAGCCTCACGAGCAGGGGCTACGAGCAGTACTTC
clone size: few; D gene: .; V gene: TRBV1; J gene: TRBJ2-5; CDR3 protein: CTSNRGRQETQYF; CDR3 DNA: TGCACCAGCAACCGGGGTCGTCAAGAGACCCAGTACTTC
clone size: .; D gene: .; V gene: TRBV5-1; J gene: TRBJ1-3; CDR3 protein: CASSLSPGNSGNTIYF; CDR3 DNA: TGCGCCAGCAGCTTATCACCGGGAAACTCTGGAAACACCATATATTTT
clone size: .; D gene: .; V gene: TRBV9; J gene: TRBJ2-6; CDR3 protein: CASSVTGANVLTF; CDR3 DNA: TGTGCCAGCAGCGTCACTGGGGCCAACGTCCTGACTTTC
clone size: .; D gene: TRBD2; V gene: TRBV7-8; J gene: TRBJ2-3; CDR3 protein: CASSLGSGGGTDTQYF; CDR3 DNA: TGTGCCAGCAGCTTAGGGAGCGGGGGTGGTACAGATACGCAGTATTTT
clone size: few; D gene: .; V gene: TRBV6-5; J gene: TRBJ2-5; CDR3 protein: CASSRQETQYF; CDR3 DNA: TGTGCCAGCAGTCGACAAGAGACCCAGTACTTC
clone size: .; D gene: .; V gene: TRBV2; J gene: TRBJ2-7; CDR3 protein: CASRGTPNSYEQYF; CDR3 DNA: TGTGCCAGCAGGGGGACACCGAACTCCTACGAGCAGTACTTC
clone size: .; D gene: TRBD1; V gene: TRBV7-3; J gene: TRBJ2-1; CDR3 protein: CASSPTPVVGDSEQFF; CDR3 DNA: TGTGCCAGCAGCCCAACGCCGGTCGTTGGGGACAGTGAGCAGTTCTTC
clone size: few; D gene: .; V gene: TRBV4-2; J gene: TRBJ1-4; CDR3 protein: CASSQGLNLELFF; CDR3 DNA: TGTGCCAGCAGCCAAGGGCTCAATTTGGAACTGTTTTTT
clone size: .; D gene: .; V gene: TRBV5-1; J gene: TRBJ1-1; CDR3 protein: CASSLASKRINTEAFF; CDR3 DNA: TGCGCCAGCAGCTTGGCCAGTAAACGGATCAACACTGAAGCTTTCTTT
clone size: .; D gene: .; V gene: TRBV25-1; J gene: TRBJ1-5; CDR3 protein: CASSESWDDNQPQHF; CDR3 DNA: TGTGCCAGCAGTGAATCCTGGGACGACAATCAGCCCCAGCATTTT
clone size: .; D gene: .; V gene: TRBV6-5; J gene: TRBJ1-2; CDR3 protein: CASGSSGGYTF; CDR3 DNA: TGTGCCAGCGGCTCCTCAGGGGGCTACACCTTC
clone size: .; D gene: .; V gene: TRBV11-2; J gene: TRBJ1-1; CDR3 protein: CASSLQGSGTEAFF; CDR3 DNA: TGTGCCAGCAGCTTACAGGGGTCGGGAACTGAAGCTTTCTTT
clone size: .; D gene: .; V gene: TRBV6-5; J gene: TRBJ1-2; CDR3 protein: CASSYSTAEENYGYTF; CDR3 DNA: TGTGCCAGCAGTTACTCGACAGCCGAAGAGAACTATGGCTACACCTTC
clone size: .; D gene: .; V gene: TRBV9; J gene: TRBJ1-6; CDR3 protein: CASSVATGLSPLHF; CDR3 DNA: TGTGCCAGCAGCGTAGCTACCGGACTCTCACCCCTCCACTTT
clone size: .; D gene: .; V gene: TRBV5-4; J gene: TRBJ1-1; CDR3 protein: CASSLTANTEAFF; CDR3 DNA: TGTGCCAGCAGCTTAACGGCCAACACTGAAGCTTTCTTT
clone size: once; D gene: .; V gene: TRBV5-1; J gene: TRBJ2-5; CDR3 protein: CASSSQGTGLSETQYF; CDR3 DNA: TGCGCCAGCAGCTCGCAGGGTACCGGACTCTCCGAGACCCAGTACTTC
clone size: .; D gene: TRBD1; V gene: TRBV2; J gene: TRBJ2-1; CDR3 protein: CASSPGQGGSYNEQFF; CDR3 DNA: TGTGCCAGCAGCCCGGGACAGGGGGGATCCTACAATGAGCAGTTCTTC
clone size: .; D gene: .; V gene: TRBV5-5; J gene: TRBJ2-1; CDR3 protein: CASSLGLYEDPQVF; CDR3 DNA: TGTGCCAGCAGCTTGGGGCTGTATGAGGATCCCCAGGTCTTC
clone size: few; D gene: .; V gene: TRBV9; J gene: TRBJ1-1; CDR3 protein: CASSVGDKTEAFF; CDR3 DNA: TGTGCCAGCAGCGTAGGGGACAAAACTGAAGCTTTCTTT
clone size: .; D gene: .; V gene: TRBV5-1; J gene: TRBJ2-3; CDR3 protein: CASSLQVPHRDTQYF; CDR3 DNA: TGCGCCAGCAGTCTCCAGGTCCCTCATAGGGATACGCAGTATTTT
clone size: .; D gene: TRBD1; V gene: TRBV18; J gene: TRBJ1-1; CDR3 protein: CASSRDRSLNTEAFF; CDR3 DNA: TGTGCCAGCTCGCGGGACAGAAGTTTGAACACTGAAGCTTTCTTT
clone size: .; D gene: .; V gene: TRBV5-1; J gene: TRBJ2-2; CDR3 protein: CASSLERTSMDGELFF; CDR3 DNA: TGCGCCAGCAGCTTGGAAAGAACTAGCATGGACGGGGAGCTGTTTTTT
clone size: .; D gene: .; V gene: TRBV9; J gene: TRBJ1-1; CDR3 protein: CASSGQAEENTEAFF; CDR3 DNA: TGTGCCAGCAGCGGGCAGGCGGAGGAGAACACTGAAGCTTTCTTT
clone size: .; D gene: TRBD1; V gene: TRBV18; J gene: TRBJ2-1; CDR3 protein: CASSLGQGHNEQFF; CDR3 DNA: TGTGCCAGCTCACTGGGACAGGGCCACAATGAGCAGTTCTTC
clone size: .; D gene: .; V gene: TRBV7-2; J gene: TRBJ1-1; CDR3 protein: CASSLYENTEAFF; CDR3 DNA: TGTGCCAGCAGCTTATATGAGAACACTGAAGCTTTCTTT
clone size: .; D gene: .; V gene: TRBV29-1; J gene: TRBJ1-1; CDR3 protein: CSGTENTEAFF; CDR3 DNA: TGCAGCGGGACCGAAAACACTGAAGCTTTCTTT
clone size: .; D gene: .; V gene: TRBV9; J gene: TRBJ2-3; CDR3 protein: CASSEGTGTSGPDTQYF; CDR3 DNA: TGTGCCAGCAGCGAGGGGACCGGGACGTCGGGCCCAGATACGCAGTATTTT
clone size: .; D gene: TRBD1; V gene: TRBV14; J gene: TRBJ1-3; CDR3 protein: CASSYGQGNSGNTIYF; CDR3 DNA: TGTGCCAGCAGCTACGGACAGGGAAACTCTGGAAACACCATATATTTT
clone size: .; D gene: .; V gene: TRBV7-2; J gene: TRBJ1-1; CDR3 protein: CASSSSYGYTEAFF; CDR3 DNA: TGTGCCAGCAGCTCCTCGTACGGGTACACTGAAGCTTTCTTT
clone size: .; D gene: TRBD1; V gene: TRBV9; J gene: TRBJ1-6; CDR3 protein: CASSKTGTGIEALHF; CDR3 DNA: TGTGCCAGCAGCAAAACCGGGACAGGGATTGAAGCCCTCCACTTT
clone size: .; D gene: .; V gene: TRBV18; J gene: TRBJ2-5; CDR3 protein: CASSPDFQETQYF; CDR3 DNA: TGTGCCAGCTCCCCGGACTTTCAAGAGACCCAGTACTTC
clone size: .; D gene: .; V gene: TRBV7-9; J gene: TRBJ1-1; CDR3 protein: CASSRTGGNTEAFF; CDR3 DNA: TGTGCCAGCAGCCGAACGGGGGGGAACACTGAAGCTTTCTTT
clone size: .; D gene: .; V gene: TRBV27; J gene: TRBJ2-5; CDR3 protein: CASSLTPFETQYF; CDR3 DNA: TGTGCCAGCAGTTTGACCCCTTTCGAGACCCAGTACTTC
clone size: .; D gene: .; V gene: TRBV5-1; J gene: TRBJ2-5; CDR3 protein: CASSSQGTGLSKTQYF; CDR3 DNA: TGCGCCAGCAGCTCGCAGGGTACCGGACTCTCCAAGACCCAGTACTTC
clone size: .; D gene: .; V gene: TRBV27; J gene: TRBJ1-1; CDR3 protein: CASREQGLGVRNTEAFF; CDR3 DNA: TGTGCCAGCAGGGAGCAGGGATTGGGGGTGCGGAACACTGAAGCTTTCTTT
clone size: .; D gene: TRBD2; V gene: TRBV2; J gene: TRBJ2-5; CDR3 protein: CASRTWRGGETQYF; CDR3 DNA: TGTGCCAGCAGGACCTGGCGGGGGGGGGAGACCCAGTACTTC
clone size: few; D gene: .; V gene: TRBV1; J gene: TRBJ1-5; CDR3 protein: CTSSGQPQHF; CDR3 DNA: TGCACCAGCAGCGGGCAGCCCCAGCATTTT